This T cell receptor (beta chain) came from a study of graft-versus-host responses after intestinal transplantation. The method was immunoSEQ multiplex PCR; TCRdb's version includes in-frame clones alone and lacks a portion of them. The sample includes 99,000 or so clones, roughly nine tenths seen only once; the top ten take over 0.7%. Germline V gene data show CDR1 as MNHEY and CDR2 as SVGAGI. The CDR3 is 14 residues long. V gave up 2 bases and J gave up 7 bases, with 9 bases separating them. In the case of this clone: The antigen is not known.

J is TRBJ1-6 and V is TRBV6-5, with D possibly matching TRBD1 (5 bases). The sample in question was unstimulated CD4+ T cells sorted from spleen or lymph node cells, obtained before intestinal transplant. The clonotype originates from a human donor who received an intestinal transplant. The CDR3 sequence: CASSYGDDNSPLHF. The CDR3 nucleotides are TGTGCCAGCAGTTACGGGGACGACAATTCACCCCTCCACTTT.